This record concerns one T cell receptor beta chain sequence. Its antigen remains unidentified. The sample belongs to a study of T cell responses to AZD1222 COVID-19 vaccine. General observations from the study: Spike-specific TCR breadth rose after two AZD1222 doses, and depth rose as well. Just a handful of AZD1222 recipients tested seropositive at baseline.

Germline assignment: CDR1 SEHNR and CDR2 FQNEAQ (reference sequence). The CDR3 has 15 amino acids. The ends lost 10 bases at V and 1 base at J; junction bases unmatched: 9. Assay: immunoSEQ multiplex PCR; the TCRdb copy retains only in-frame clones and omits some. The sample lists some 130,000 clones; about 87% were seen once. The sequence was obtained from an adult in good health. The rearrangement joins TRBV7-9 to TRBJ2-2; 7 bases are a match to TRBD2. Sample: peripheral blood, taken on day 0 of AZD1222 vaccination. The CDR3 spells CATVRGSRNTGELFF. The CDR3 DNA follows: TGTGCCACCGTGCGGGGGTCGCGGAACACCGGGGAGCTGTTTTTT. The variable domain in full, completed from reference TRBV7-9 and TRBJ2-2, reads DTGVSQNPRHKITKRGQNVTFRCDPISEHNRLYWYRQTLGQGPEFLTYFQNEAQLEKSRLLSDRFSAERPKGSFSTLEIQRTEQGDSAMYLCATVRGSRNTGELFFGEGSRLTVL.